The clone carrying this TCR beta chain has only one observation. Its antigen is undetermined. The source of the sample is a study of shared clonotypes between healthy human individuals. Study-wide background: There were three CD4 naive, three CD4 memory, two CD8 naive and one CD8 memory plates per donor. The study, taken as a whole, reports: Investigators collected only blood, and repertoires in tissues likely differ.

Only CD45RO-negative cells positively selected for CCR7 counted as naive CD8 cells, so terminally differentiated effector memory CD45RA+ cells were excluded. Produced via immunoSEQ multiplex PCR; TCRdb's table is partial and in-frame only. The sample lists about 2 million clones, just under 95% occurring once. This receptor was identified in a man aged 18 to 35 in good health. Input material: naive CD8+ T cells sorted from blood.

The CDR3 sequence: CASSLIKAAGYTF. The DNA for the CDR3 is TGTGCCAGCAGCTTAATCAAGGCGGCGGGCTACACCTTC. The chain combines TRBV13 with TRBJ1-2; D remains ambiguous. The germline gives CDR1 PRHDT, CDR2 FYEKMQ (reference sequence). CDR3 length: 13 residues. V was clipped by 2 bases and J by 8 bases, with 12 bases between them.